This is a list of T cell receptor beta chains from one sample in a study of human T cells and chemical hapten exposure. TCRdb re-called the RACE reads through MiXCR, storing one row per CDR3 protein. The table has 35,000 to 50,000 distinct CDR3 sequences, around 4.5% seen once. Material: whole blood. Receptors were obtained from a female donor in good health. Some clones in this sample may be carry-over from other donors' samples. CDR3s include the opening cysteine and the closing phenylalanine or tryptophan. A D gene is named only where the DNA matches it firmly. Expanded clones are given a class, and other clones once, few, many or no size at all.

clone_size | d_call | j_call | v_call | cdr3_nt | cdr3_aa
many | TRBD1 | TRBJ2-1 | TRBV13 | TGTGCCAGCAGCCCAACCCCCGGGACAGGGTGGTACAATGAGCAGTTCTTC | CASSPTPGTGWYNEQFF
many | TRBD1 | TRBJ1-5 | TRBV12-3/TRBV12-4 | TGTGCCAGCAGTAAACAGGGGAATCAGCCCCAGCATTTT | CASSKQGNQPQHF
few | - | TRBJ1-5 | TRBV6-1 | TGTGCCATCGGGCCGAGGGGTAGCAATCAGCCCCAGAATTTT | CAIGPRGSNQPQNF
many | - | TRBJ1-4 | TRBV7-8 | TGTGCCAGCACCAATAAGAGGGGGGCAACTAATGAAAAACTGTTTTTT | CASTNKRGATNEKLFF
many | - | TRBJ1-6 | TRBV5-6 | TGTGCCAGCAGTAATGTTCAGGGGTATAATTCACCCCTCCACTTT | CASSNVQGYNSPLHF
many | TRBD1 | TRBJ2-7 | TRBV10-3 | TGTGCCATAGGGACAGGTTACTCCTACGAGCAGTACTTC | CAIGTGYSYEQYF
- | - | TRBJ1-1 | TRBV23-1 | TGCGCCAGCAGCATCAAGAACACTGAAGCTTTCTTT | CASSIKNTEAFF
many | TRBD1 | TRBJ2-7 | TRBV2 | TGTGCCAGCAGCCCGGGACAGGGAACTTCCTACGAGCAGTACTTC | CASSPGQGTSYEQYF
- | - | TRBJ1-5 | TRBV29-1 | TGCAGCGTCGGGGGGCCGGGTCAGCCCCAGCATTTT | CSVGGPGQPQHF
few | - | TRBJ2-1 | TRBV30 | TGTGCCTACCTAAAGGACGGAAGCTCCTACAATGAGCAGTTCTTC | CAYLKDGSSYNEQFF
many | - | TRBJ2-3 | TRBV11-2 | TGTGCCAGCAGCTTAGATGGGAGTACGCAGTATTTT | CASSLDGSTQYF
few | - | TRBJ2-7 | TRBV11-2 | TGTGCCAGCAGCTTAGTTGGTATGACCTACGAGCAGTACTTC | CASSLVGMTYEQYF
many | TRBD2 | TRBJ2-3 | TRBV9 | TGTGCCAGCAGCGCCTGGACTAGCGGGGCTAGCACAGATACGCAGTATTTT | CASSAWTSGASTDTQYF
many | TRBD1 | TRBJ1-1 | TRBV6-6 | TGTGCCAGCAGTTATCCGGACAGGGGAGCTTTCTTT | CASSYPDRGAFF
many | - | TRBJ1-2 | TRBV5-1 | TGCGCCAGCAGCCCAAAACTCGACCGCGACTATTATGGCTACACCTTC | CASSPKLDRDYYGYTF
many | - | TRBJ1-5 | TRBV20-1 | TGCAGTGCGCTATCTTGGACCGATAGCAATCAGCCCCAGCATTTT | CSALSWTDSNQPQHF
many | - | TRBJ2-7 | TRBV28 | TGTGCCAGCAGTATCTCCTACGAGCAGTACTTC | CASSISYEQYF
many | - | TRBJ1-2 | TRBV4-3 | TGCGCCAGCAGCCAAGATCTGGGCAGAATAACCCCCCACCTTCACTATGGCTACACCTTC | CASSQDLGRITPHLHYGYTF
- | TRBD1 | TRBJ2-7 | TRBV5-1 | TGCGCCAGCAGCGGGGAGACAGGGTACCGGCACGAGCAGTACTTC | CASSGETGYRHEQYF
- | TRBD1 | TRBJ2-5 | TRBV15 | TGTGCCACCAGCAGAGGAACAGGGGGGATACAAGAGACCCAGTACTTC | CATSRGTGGIQETQYF
few | - | TRBJ2-1 | TRBV27 | TGTGCCAGCAGTTCCCCTCCTTCCTACAATGAGCAGTTCTTC | CASSSPPSYNEQFF
few | TRBD2 | TRBJ2-5 | TRBV20-1 | TGCAGTGCCCCCCTTCCGGCTAGCGGGGCGGAGACCCAGTACTTC | CSAPLPASGAETQYF
many | - | TRBJ2-7 | TRBV20-1 | TGCAGTGCTAGAAGTAAAGCGGATTACGAGCAGTACTTC | CSARSKADYEQYF
many | - | TRBJ2-1 | TRBV24-1 | TGTGCCACCAGTGACGCCACAGCGGCCGGCTCCTACAATGAGCAGTTCTTC | CATSDATAAGSYNEQFF
many | - | TRBJ1-2 | TRBV10-3 | TGTGCCATCGGGGAGCCGATTAACTATGGCTACACCTTC | CAIGEPINYGYTF
many | - | TRBJ1-2 | TRBV7-9 | TGTGCCAGCAGCTTAGCGCGAGCAGGGGATGACTATGGCTACACCTTC | CASSLARAGDDYGYTF
few | TRBD2 | TRBJ2-7 | TRBV15 | TGTGCCACCAGCAGCCAGCTAGCGGGCGAAACCTACGAGCAGTACTTC | CATSSQLAGETYEQYF
many | - | TRBJ2-3 | TRBV7-8 | TGTGCCAGCAGCTGGGATATAGCAACAGATACGCAGTATTTT | CASSWDIATDTQYF
many | - | TRBJ2-5 | TRBV10-3 | TGTGCCATCAGTTTCCGACAGATCCAAGAGACCCAGTACTTC | CAISFRQIQETQYF
many | - | TRBJ2-1 | TRBV11-3 | TGTGCCAGCAGCGGGGCTCTGGCCTGGGGGGAGCAGTTCTTC | CASSGALAWGEQFF
- | - | TRBJ1-2 | TRBV2 | TGTGCCAGCAGTTTAGAAAAGGCGGCGCAAGGCTACACCTTC | CASSLEKAAQGYTF
many | TRBD1 | TRBJ1-5 | TRBV3-1 | TGTGCCAGCAGCCATAGCGGACAGGGAAATCAGCCCCAGCATTTT | CASSHSGQGNQPQHF
many | - | TRBJ2-7 | TRBV7-2 | TGTGCCAGCAGCTTAGACGCAGGAACCTACGAGCAGTACTTC | CASSLDAGTYEQYF
- | - | TRBJ1-2 | TRBV20-1 | TGCAGTGCTCCTAGGGCTGTGGGCTACACCTTC | CSAPRAVGYTF
many | - | TRBJ2-3 | TRBV20-1 | TGCAGTGCCAGCCCTGGTGGGCTAGATACGCAGTATTTT | CSASPGGLDTQYF
few | - | TRBJ1-1 | TRBV7-6 | TGTGCCAGCAGCCCCCGAGGTTTCGCTGAAGCTTTCTTT | CASSPRGFAEAFF
- | - | TRBJ2-2 | TRBV4-3 | TGCGCCAGCAGCCAAAGAGGGCTCCCAGCCACTGGGGAGCTGTTTTTT | CASSQRGLPATGELFF
many | - | TRBJ1-1 | TRBV27 | TGTGCCAGCAGCTTCTCGGCAGAGAACACTGAAGCTTTCTTT | CASSFSAENTEAFF
many | - | TRBJ2-2 | TRBV21-1 | TGTGCCATACAGGGTACCGGGGAGCTGTTTTTT | CAIQGTGELFF
many | - | TRBJ1-2 | TRBV20-1 | TGCAGTGCTAGAAACCTGAATGGGGCTAACTATGGCTACACCTTC | CSARNLNGANYGYTF
many | - | TRBJ1-4 | TRBV6-2/TRBV6-3 | TGTGCCAGCGGCGATTCCGAGCTTCTTGCAACTAATGAAAAACTGTTTTTT | CASGDSELLATNEKLFF
few | TRBD2 | TRBJ2-3 | TRBV6-5 | TGTGCCAGCAGTCCGTCGGGCGGGGGGGCCGGCGAAGATACGCAGTATTTT | CASSPSGGGAGEDTQYF
many | TRBD1 | TRBJ1-2 | TRBV3-1 | TGTGCCAGCAGTAGGACAGGGGGCGTCTATGGCTACACCTTC | CASSRTGGVYGYTF
many | - | TRBJ1-1 | TRBV7-6 | TGTGCCAGCAGCCCAGGGGACCTATACACTGAAGCTTTCTTT | CASSPGDLYTEAFF
- | TRBD1 | TRBJ1-1 | TRBV29-1 | TGCAGCGCGCTCACCGGGACAGCGAACACTGAAGCTTTCTTT | CSALTGTANTEAFF
- | - | TRBJ1-2 | TRBV29-1 | TGCAGCGTTCTCCAGTCCTATGGCTACACCTTC | CSVLQSYGYTF
many | TRBD1 | TRBJ1-5 | TRBV25-1 | TGTGCCAGCAGTGCGCGGACAGGGGACGGACAGCCCCAGCATTTT | CASSARTGDGQPQHF
many | - | TRBJ2-3 | TRBV10-3 | TGTGCCATCAGTGAGTCGTCAGTTAGCACAGATACGCAGTATTTT | CAISESSVSTDTQYF
many | TRBD1 | TRBJ2-7 | TRBV15 | TGTGCCACCAGCCCTCGCTTACAGGGGGCGACCTCCGAGCAGTACTTC | CATSPRLQGATSEQYF
- | - | TRBJ1-5 | TRBV19 | TGTGCCAGTAGTAGACGCAGAGGCCAGGAGCCGTTGTTGACCCAGCATTTT | CASSRRRGQEPLLTQHF
many | - | TRBJ2-3 | TRBV7-2 | TGTGCCAGCAGCTTATTCTCTCGCGGCACAGATACGCAGTATTTT | CASSLFSRGTDTQYF
many | - | TRBJ1-3 | TRBV9 | TGTGCCAGCAGCGTAGAATTCAGGGGCTCTGGAAACACCATATATTTT | CASSVEFRGSGNTIYF
many | TRBD2 | TRBJ2-3 | TRBV5-1 | TGCGCCACCACCCCCCGGGGGGGCACAGATACGCAGTATTTT | CATTPRGGTDTQYF
many | - | TRBJ1-1 | TRBV6-6 | TGTGCCAGCAGCATACAGGGAACGGCTGAAGCTTTCTTT | CASSIQGTAEAFF